This is a list of T cell receptor beta chains from one sample in a study of cytomegalovirus exposure and HLA in healthy donors. Some clones are missing from TCRdb's copy, which holds only in-frame ones; the method was immunoSEQ multiplex PCR. Of approximately 200,000 clones listed, about four fifths are singletons. The material sequenced was PBMCs. The receptors shown here come from a man aged 18 to 30 in good health and CMV-seropositive. CDR3s leave out the opening cysteine and the closing phenylalanine or tryptophan. A D gene is named only where the DNA matches it firmly.

ASRNRNTIY TRBJ1-3 - TRBV28
ASSLGGHYGYT TRBJ1-2 - TRBV7-2
ASSEGQGVTGELF TRBJ2-2 TRBD1 TRBV5-1
ASSPTGGGFAYEQY TRBJ2-7 TRBD1 TRBV5-1
ATTRGAGQPQH TRBJ1-5 - TRBV15
ATLMTGTRAGEQY TRBJ2-7 - TRBV2
ASRAGTNNQPQH TRBJ1-5 - TRBV2
ASSLVRGGGSQPQH TRBJ1-5 TRBD1 TRBV7-9
ASSEMDRVVTEAF TRBJ1-1 TRBD1 TRBV25-1
ASSSPVEQY TRBJ2-7 - TRBV28
ASSLVGASYNEQF TRBJ2-1 - TRBV7-9
ASRTAAGVGTEAF TRBJ1-1 - TRBV13
ATSRAQGYEQY TRBJ2-7 - TRBV15
SVARTGQETQY TRBJ2-5 TRBD1 TRBV29-1
ASSSENTEAF TRBJ1-1 - TRBV7-2
ASSDQGGPNTEAF TRBJ1-1 - TRBV2